Listed below are T cell receptor beta chains from one sample, sequenced in a study of blood T cell repertoires in COVID-19. The repertoire was sequenced with immunoSEQ multiplex PCR; TCRdb's copy has only in-frame clones and lacks some. The top ten clones hold 20% to 25% of a sample with 90,000 to 120,000 clones, roughly 80% of them seen once. Material: peripheral blood. Receptors originate from a man between 65 and 85 years old with active or convalescent COVID-19. Both conserved end residues are part of each CDR3. D genes are given only for firm matches. The listing skips clone size in some rows; elsewhere it reads once, few, many or a size class.

j_gene: TRBJ1-1; v_gene: TRBV5-1; abundance: few; d_gene: -; CDR3aa: CASSFQGAAVNTEAFF; CDR3nt: TGCGCCAGCAGCTTCCAAGGGGCCGCCGTGAACACTGAAGCTTTCTTT
j_gene: TRBJ2-2; v_gene: TRBV5-1; abundance: -; d_gene: -; CDR3aa: CASSLPSTGELFF; CDR3nt: TGCGCCAGCAGCTTGCCGAGCACCGGGGAGCTGTTTTTT
j_gene: TRBJ1-2; v_gene: TRBV19; abundance: -; d_gene: TRBD1; CDR3aa: CASSERQGHYGYTF; CDR3nt: TGTGCCAGTAGTGAAAGACAGGGCCACTATGGCTACACCTTC
j_gene: TRBJ2-2; v_gene: TRBV5-1; abundance: -; d_gene: TRBD2; CDR3aa: CASSLAPGTSGTGELFF; CDR3nt: TGCGCCAGCAGCTTGGCCCCGGGAACTAGCGGTACCGGGGAGCTGTTTTTT
j_gene: TRBJ1-1; v_gene: TRBV4-2; abundance: -; d_gene: -; CDR3aa: CASSQSWTLNTEAFF; CDR3nt: TGTGCCAGCAGCCAATCCTGGACTTTGAACACTGAAGCTTTCTTT
j_gene: TRBJ2-7; v_gene: TRBV21-1; abundance: few; d_gene: -; CDR3aa: CASSKGTSGESVYEQYF; CDR3nt: TGTGCCAGCAGCAAAGGGACTAGCGGGGAGTCGGTCTACGAGCAGTACTTC
j_gene: TRBJ2-4; v_gene: TRBV9; abundance: -; d_gene: TRBD1; CDR3aa: CASSVDGTGENIQYF; CDR3nt: TGTGCCAGCAGCGTAGATGGGACAGGGGAAAACATTCAGTACTTC
j_gene: TRBJ2-1; v_gene: TRBV25-1; abundance: -; d_gene: -; CDR3aa: CASSEIGVRGYYEQFF; CDR3nt: TGTGCCAGCAGTGAAATTGGGGTCCGGGGGTACTATGAGCAGTTCTTC
j_gene: TRBJ1-3; v_gene: TRBV24-1; abundance: few; d_gene: -; CDR3aa: CATSDPRQAGNTIYF; CDR3nt: TGTGCCACCAGTGACCCTCGACAGGCTGGAAACACCATATATTTT
j_gene: TRBJ2-3; v_gene: TRBV4-2; abundance: once; d_gene: -; CDR3aa: CASSQNPGGLPDTQYF; CDR3nt: TGTGCCAGCAGCCAGAACCCGGGGGGCCTGCCAGATACGCAGTATTTT
j_gene: TRBJ2-7; v_gene: TRBV5-5; abundance: few; d_gene: -; CDR3aa: CASSLQGNEQYF; CDR3nt: TGTGCCAGCAGTCTTCAGGGGAACGAGCAGTACTTC
j_gene: TRBJ2-5; v_gene: TRBV11-2; abundance: -; d_gene: -; CDR3aa: CASSWIRGQETQYF; CDR3nt: TGTGCCAGCAGCTGGATCAGGGGCCAAGAGACCCAGTACTTC
j_gene: TRBJ2-7; v_gene: TRBV7-9; abundance: -; d_gene: -; CDR3aa: CASSLVGGDIGEQYF; CDR3nt: TGTGCCAGCAGCTTAGTAGGGGGGGACATCGGCGAGCAGTACTTC
j_gene: TRBJ1-6; v_gene: TRBV30; abundance: -; d_gene: -; CDR3aa: CAWGQNSPLHF; CDR3nt: TGTGCCTGGGGACAGAACTCACCCCTCCACTTT
j_gene: TRBJ2-3; v_gene: TRBV5-1; abundance: once; d_gene: -; CDR3aa: CASHLQGPTDTQYF; CDR3nt: TGCGCCAGCCACCTCCAGGGGCCAACAGATACGCAGTATTTT
j_gene: TRBJ2-1; v_gene: TRBV24-1; abundance: -; d_gene: TRBD2; CDR3aa: CATSDFSGGALYNEQFF; CDR3nt: TGTGCCACCAGTGATTTTAGCGGGGGGGCCTTGTACAATGAGCAGTTCTTC
j_gene: TRBJ2-1; v_gene: TRBV5-1; abundance: -; d_gene: TRBD2; CDR3aa: CASSSTGTSGNGPYNEQFF; CDR3nt: TGCGCCAGCAGCTCCACCGGGACTAGCGGGAACGGCCCCTACAATGAGCAGTTCTTC
j_gene: TRBJ1-1; v_gene: TRBV29-1; abundance: few; d_gene: TRBD1; CDR3aa: CSVGGGGKNTEAFF; CDR3nt: TGCAGCGTTGGAGGGGGCGGAAAGAACACTGAAGCTTTCTTT
j_gene: TRBJ2-2; v_gene: TRBV9; abundance: -; d_gene: -; CDR3aa: CASSQAGNTGELFF; CDR3nt: TGTGCCAGCAGCCAAGCCGGGAACACCGGGGAGCTGTTTTTT
j_gene: TRBJ1-1; v_gene: TRBV24-1; abundance: -; d_gene: TRBD1; CDR3aa: CATSDHGQVNTEAFF; CDR3nt: TGTGCCACCAGTGACCACGGACAGGTGAACACTGAAGCTTTCTTT
j_gene: TRBJ1-2; v_gene: TRBV28; abundance: -; d_gene: -; CDR3aa: CASSFQGYTF; CDR3nt: TGTGCCAGCAGTTTTCAGGGCTACACCTTC
j_gene: TRBJ1-1; v_gene: TRBV3-1/TRBV3-2; abundance: -; d_gene: -; CDR3aa: CASSPFWAAPNTEAFF; CDR3nt: TGTGCCAGCAGCCCCTTTTGGGCAGCCCCGAACACTGAAGCTTTCTTT